The source of this T cell receptor beta chain is a study of tumor and adjacent non-tumor tissue in lung cancer. Study information: There were 11 to 13 adenocarcinoma, a couple of squamous cell carcinoma and 1 small cell lung cancer cases. Each sample yielded 4 million to 5 million productive TCRbeta reads on average.

The table lists this clonotype with a few counts. The target antigen is unknown. Possible read error: a much larger clone is one base away. TCRbeta libraries were built with three rounds of nested PCR, modified from ARM-PCR. One entry per CDR3 protein, called by TCRdb with MiXCR from the multiplex PCR reads. There are 75,000 to 95,000 distinct CDR3 sequences in the sample; under 80% occur only once, and around a fifth lies in the top ten. General study findings and limits: In normal lung, the top 100 clones were significantly more dominant than in tumor. TCR diversity was significantly greater in tumor than normal lung tissue.

The trim removed 6 bases at V and 7 bases at J, leaving 10 bases unmatched. The CDR3 covers 14 residues. The template was RNA from unsorted bulk tissue. This non-tumor lung sample came from over 3 cm beyond the tumor edge. The V and J genes are TRBV12-3 or TRBV12-4 and TRBJ2-5; TRBD2 aligns across 8 bases. The TCR comes from a woman in her forties or fifties with non-small cell lung cancer. Sample: distant non-tumor lung tissue. The CDR3 is CASRTGLELVTQYF. CDR3 nucleotides: TGTGCCAGCAGAACGGGACTAGAGTTGGTGACCCAGTACTTC.